The 12 T cell receptor beta chains presented below share a single source sample, sequenced in a study of T-cell reconstitution after alpha-beta-depleted transplantation in children (TCRdb year 2016). The protocol used for the library was PCR. TCRdb shows the sequencer as Illumina HiSeq 2500. TCR library preparation used molecular barcoding, with unique molecular identifiers applied to normalize quantification of the TCRbeta repertoire. TCRdb handled the public reads itself, with Q25 trimming in fastp and clone calling in MiXCR, and kept productive beta chains. Rows are combined by CDR3 protein, so each entry shows the most common genes and DNA. The sample yields about 360,000 distinct CDR3 sequences; about 14% were counted once. Around 4.1% of the sample belongs to the ten largest clones. The sample here was PBMCs, taken from the stem cell graft. The receptors here all came from a human donor who donated a stem cell graft to a child with Fanconi anemia.

This clonotype was picked up many times. The chain recombines TRBV7-9 with TRBJ1-4; unclear D gene. Germline CDR1 is SEHNR and CDR2 is FQNEAQ (reference sequence). V dropped 1 base and J dropped 8 bases, with 11 bases sitting between them. CDR3 length: 14 amino acids. In DNA form, the CDR3 reads TGTGCCAGCAGCTTAGGAGGGTTTAACGAAAAACTGTTTTTT. Amino acid sequence: CASSLGGFNEKLFF.

This clonotype was observed a few times. V usage is TRBV5-1 and J usage is TRBJ1-1, with TRBD1 as a possible D gene (6 bases). V was cut by 1 base and J by 1 base, with 17 bases left in between. Germline-derived CDR1 and CDR2 are SGHRS and YFSETQ. The CDR3 is 17 amino acids. CDR3 DNA: TGCGCCAGCAGCTTGACCCCGACAGGAGCCCGGAACACTGAAGCTTTCTTT. This gives the protein CASSLTPTGARNTEAFF. The full variable domain, completed using reference TRBV5-1 and TRBJ1-1, is KAGVTQTPRYLIKTRGQQVTLSCSPISGHRSVSWYQQTPGQGLQFLFEYFSETQRNKGNFPGRFSGRQFSNSRSEMNVSTLELGDSALYLCASSLTPTGARNTEAFFGQGTRLTVV.

In its sample, this clonotype was seen many times. The chain is built from TRBV20-1 and TRBJ2-5; perhaps D is TRBD1 or TRBD2 (5 bases each). V dropped 6 bases and J dropped 1 base, with 12 bases sitting between them. The germline CDR1 and CDR2 sequences are DFQATT and SNEGSKA (reference sequence). CDR3 length: 13 amino acids. The CDR3 region is CSAGSGAQETQYF. The CDR3 DNA reads TGCAGTGCAGGGTCCGGGGCCCAAGAGACCCAGTACTTC.

In its sample, this clonotype was seen a few times. The chain recombines TRBV20-1 with TRBJ2-3; the D is unclear. Germline values: CDR1 DFQATT, CDR2 SNEGSKA (reference sequence). Trimming removed 2 bases from V and 5 bases from J, with 11 bases in between. This CDR3 is 13 amino acids long. CDR3 DNA sequence: TGCAGTGCTAGAATCCAGGATCAAGATACGCAGTATTTT. Translation gives CSARIQDQDTQYF.

This clonotype was seen only a few times. The V call is TRBV7-2, the J call TRBJ2-5; no reliable D call. Germline CDR1 reads SGHTA; CDR2 reads FQGNSA. This CDR3 is 14 amino acids long. V was cut by 4 bases and J by 1 base, with 10 bases left in between. The DNA of the CDR3 is TGTGCCAGCAGCTCGACTGGCCGCCAAGAGACCCAGTACTTC. Amino acids: CASSSTGRQETQYF.

This clonotype was seen a few times. The rearrangement joins TRBV4-3 to TRBJ2-2, with a weak D call TRBD1 (5 bases). The V gene's germline CDR1 is LGHNA and CDR2 YSLEER. The CDR3 contains 14 residues. V dropped 1 base and J dropped 6 bases, with 9 bases sitting between them. This chain's CDR3 is CASSQAGFAGELFF. The CDR3 region has the DNA TGCGCCAGCAGCCAAGCAGGGTTTGCCGGGGAGCTGTTTTTT.

This clonotype was counted a few times. The V and J genes are TRBV20-1 and TRBJ1-5; D is unclear. The CDR3 has 15 amino acids. The germline V gene encodes CDR1 DFQATT and CDR2 SNEGSKA (reference sequence). The V gene lost 0 bases and the J gene lost 7 bases, with 16 bases spanning the gap. CDR3 nucleotide sequence: TGCAGTGCTAGAGACCCGAACAGAGGAGACCAGCCCCAGCATTTT. It yields the protein CSARDPNRGDQPQHF.

The chain joins TRBV6-5 to TRBJ1-4; 9 bases are shared with TRBD1. The CDR3 extends over 16 amino acids. J was trimmed by 8 bases and V by 5 bases; bases with no gene match: 12. Germline V gives CDR1 MNHEY, CDR2 SVGAGI. CDR3 nucleotides: TGTGCCAGCAGTCACACGATGGACAGGGGAAAGGAAAAACTGTTTTTT. Translating it yields CASSHTMDRGKEKLFF.

This clonotype was seen at least ten times. The V gene is TRBV18, the J gene TRBJ2-1, with a tentative D call TRBD1 (5 bases). The germline V gene encodes CDR1 KGHSH and CDR2 LQKENI. CDR3 size: 15 residues. The V gene lost 3 bases and the J gene lost 3 bases, with 12 bases spanning the gap. The CDR3: CASSPGHGNYNEQFF. The CDR3 DNA is TGTGCCAGCTCACCGGGGCATGGCAACTACAATGAGCAGTTCTTC.

This clonotype has at least ten counts. The chain is built from TRBV9 and TRBJ2-1; 9 bases agree with TRBD1. The CDR3 is 18 amino acids. The germline V gene encodes CDR1 SGDLS and CDR2 YYNGEE. V lost 0 bases, J lost 1 base, and 8 bases stayed unmatched. In DNA form, the CDR3 reads TGTGCCAGCAGCGTAGAACAGGGGGCCGGTGGGTCCTACAATGAGCAGTTCTTC. Protein: CASSVEQGAGGSYNEQFF.

The J gene is TRBJ2-5, the V gene TRBV20-1; the D gene is possibly TRBD2 (6 bases). The CDR3 runs to 12 residues. CDR1 DFQATT and CDR2 SNEGSKA come from the germline V gene (reference sequence). V lost 3 bases and J 9 bases, leaving 14 bases between the germline ends. This chain's CDR3 is CSASRGMGAQYF. The CDR3 region has the DNA TGCAGTGCTAGTCGGGGGATGGGGGCCCAGTACTTC.

V gene TRBV11-2 combines with J gene TRBJ1-2; D is perhaps TRBD1 (5 bases). This CDR3 comprises 12 residues. The germline V gene has CDR1 SGHAT and CDR2 FQNNGV. V lost 5 bases and J 8 bases, leaving 12 bases between the germline ends. The CDR3 sequence is CASSNGGLGYTF. The CDR3 DNA reads TGTGCCAGCAGCAACGGGGGTCTCGGCTACACCTTC.